This T cell receptor beta chain came from a study of shared clonotypes between healthy human individuals. CDR1 is SNHLY and CDR2 is FYNNEI in the germline V gene. Germline trimming cut 4 bases from V and 9 bases from J; bases unmatched to any gene: 5. This CDR3 has 13 residues. The table came from immunoSEQ multiplex PCR; TCRdb's copy has only in-frame clones and leaves some out. The sample gives approximately 2,000,000 clones, 85% to 95% of which show up once; approximately 0.41% is in the top ten. This sequence was found in a man between 18 and 35 years old in good health. Some clones in this sample may be carry-over from other donors' samples. The V gene is TRBV2, the J gene TRBJ1-1, with 10 bases lining up with TRBD1. Sequencing was carried out using naive CD4+ T cells from PBMCs. Subset specified: CD45RA+ positively selected. The CDR3 loop is CASSARDRGKAFF. CDR3 nucleotides: TGTGCCAGCAGTGCCCGGGACAGGGGAAAAGCTTTCTTT.